The present TCR beta chain was sequenced within a study of OX40 agonist ivuxolimab in advanced cancers. Study details: 30% to 40% of patients had received prior checkpoint inhibitor therapy. Broader study findings: In a subset of nonresponders, normalized T-cell clonal expansion was also low.

Clones were sequenced by immunoSEQ multiplex PCR, and TCRdb holds only the in-frame ones, with some missing. The data hold around 58,000 clones, with around nine tenths observed a single time. Trimming removed 9 bases from V and 0 bases from J; junction bases left unmatched: 4. Looked up from germline, CDR1 is MNHEY and CDR2 is SVGAGI. There are 13 residues in the CDR3. Note on this clone: The antigen is undetermined.

The chain carries TRBV6-5 and TRBJ1-1; 7 bases line up with TRBD1. Sequencing was performed on CD4+ or CD8+ T cells sorted from blood, taken in a trial of the OX40 agonist ivuxolimab. The origin of this receptor is an adult with an advanced solid tumor such as melanoma, head and neck, liver or kidney cancer. The CDR3 loop is CASWDSLNTEAFF. CDR3 in DNA: TGTGCCAGTTGGGACAGTCTGAACACTGAAGCTTTCTTT.